This T cell receptor (beta chain) was found in a study of T cells after yellow fever vaccination. Study-wide results and caveats: FACS-sorted repertoires might harbor abundant contaminating clonotypes from the bulk population.

TCRdb ran MiXCR on the 5' RACE reads and lists one entry per CDR3 protein. This sample has 300,000 or so distinct CDR3 sequences, with around 6.8% found just once. This clonotype was observed a handful of times. Its target is unknown. The clonotype was recovered from a man aged 18-30 years who received the YFV17D yellow fever vaccine. Material: PBMCs, obtained 45 days after the first yellow fever vaccination.

The CDR3: CASSEGATGRFAEAFF. CDR3 in DNA: TGTGCCAGCAGTGAAGGGGCGACAGGGAGGTTTGCTGAAGCTTTCTTT. J is TRBJ1-1 and V is TRBV2; 7 bases map to TRBD1. V lost 1 base to trimming and J lost 6 bases; unmatched junction nucleotides: 11. The CDR3 is 16 amino acids. Germline V lookup: CDR1 SNHLY, CDR2 FYNNEI.